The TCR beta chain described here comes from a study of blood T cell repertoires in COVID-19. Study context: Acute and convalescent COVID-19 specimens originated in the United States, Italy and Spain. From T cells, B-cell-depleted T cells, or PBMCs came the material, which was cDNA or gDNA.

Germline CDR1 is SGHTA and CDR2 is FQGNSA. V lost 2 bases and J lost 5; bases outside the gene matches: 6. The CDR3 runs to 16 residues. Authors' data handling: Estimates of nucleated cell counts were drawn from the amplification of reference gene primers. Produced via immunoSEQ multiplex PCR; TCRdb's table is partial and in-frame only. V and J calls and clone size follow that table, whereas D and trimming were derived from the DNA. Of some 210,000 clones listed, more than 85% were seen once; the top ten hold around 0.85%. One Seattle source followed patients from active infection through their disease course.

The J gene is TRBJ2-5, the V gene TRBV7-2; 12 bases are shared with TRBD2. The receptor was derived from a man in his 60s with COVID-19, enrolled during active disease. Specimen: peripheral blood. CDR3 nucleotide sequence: TGTGCCAGCAGCTTACGCCTAGCGGGAGGGTGGGAGACCCAGTACTTC. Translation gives CASSLRLAGGWETQYF.